Below are 31 T cell receptor beta chains sequenced from a single sample in a study of CD8+ T cells in alopecia areata (dated by TCRdb to the late 2010s). Cells from mouse cutaneous lymph nodes were pooled, stained for CD4, CD8alpha, NKG2D, NKG2ACE and other markers, and then sorted on a BD Influx. Receptors were amplified or captured by the immunoSEQ multiplex PCR assay. RNA was extracted from all samples and reverse transcribed into cDNA, which served as template for TCR sequencing. TCRdb took over this immuneACCESS table, retaining in-frame rearrangements with V and J assigned. Such tables are incomplete; in checked studies, under half of the missing clones stem from an unresolved V gene, and the remainder is unexplained. This sample shows around 300,000 clones, and none of them turns up only once. The ten largest clones capture more than 0.95% of the sample. The sample taken for sequencing was CD4+ T cells sorted from a lymph node. These receptors were taken from a C3H/HeJ mouse with alopecia areata. The haplotype of this strain at the MHC is H2-k.

Only a few counts were recorded for this clone. Mouse gene names and germline throughout. The sequence runs out 3 residues before the end of the CDR3; the remainder is reconstructed from the germline J gene. The sample contains more than one DNA sequence encoding this CDR3. The chain has TRBV13-1 and TRBJ1-6; possibly TRBD1 for D (6 bases). TRBJ1-6 is reported as an ORF; its role is uncertain. The CDR3 spans 14 residues. Trimming removed 4 bases from V and 3 bases from J, with 8 bases in between. CDR1 and CDR2 from the germline V gene are NSHNY and SYGAGN. The CDR3 DNA, read in part, is TGTGCCAGCAGTAGGGACAACTATAATTCGCCC. Its translation: CASSRDNYNSP. The whole CDR3 reads CASSRDNYNSPLYF.

This clone was seen many times. The gene names given are mouse names. The CDR3 is cut off 4 residues early in the read; its end comes from the germline J gene. In the same sample, other DNA sequences code for this CDR3. This chain uses TRBV5 with TRBJ2-2; 10 bases map to TRBD1. V was clipped by 1 base and J by 4 bases; unmatched bases: 0. Germline V gene sequence: CDR1 LGHNA, CDR2 YNLKQL (reference sequence). This CDR3 contains 15 residues. Partial CDR3 DNA: TGTGCCAGCAGCCAAGGGACAGGGGGCACCGGG. Amino acids: CASSQGTGGTG. The whole CDR3 reads CASSQGTGGTGQLYF.

A note on this clone: Here the gene names and germline are mouse. The read ends 4 residues shy of where the CDR3 ends; the end is completed using the germline J gene. Different DNA sequences within this sample yield the same CDR3. V usage is TRBV31 and J usage is TRBJ1-2; a possible D gene is TRBD1 (5 bases). The CDR3 is 13 residues long. CDR1 is GKSSPN and CDR2 is SITVG in the germline V gene. V shed 3 bases and J shed 1 base, with 9 bases lying between them. Partial CDR3 DNA: TGTGCCTGGAGCCCGGGACTAAACTCC. This encodes CAWSPGLNS. The whole CDR3 protein reads CAWSPGLNSDYTF.

This clone was seen a few times. Gene names denote mouse genes. The read halts 4 residues ahead of the CDR3 end, with the missing end drawn from the germline J gene. This chain uses TRBV4 with TRBJ2-2; D is uncertain. The V gene lost 4 bases and the J gene lost 0 bases, with 3 bases spanning the gap. This CDR3 is built from 13 residues. Germline V CDR1 and CDR2: LGHDT, YNNKQL (reference sequence). The CDR3 spells CASSWANTGQLYF. CDR3 DNA, as far as it was read: TGTGCCAGCAGCTGGGCAAACACCGGG.

For this clone: Genes and germline are mouse. The read terminates 4 residues before the CDR3 end, so the remaining end is supplied by the germline J gene. The chain uses TRBV19 and TRBJ2-1; TRBD2 matches 7 bases. This CDR3 is 16 amino acids long. J lost 1 base, V lost 4 bases, and 8 bases had no gene match. The V gene's germline CDR1 is FNHDT and CDR2 SITEND (reference sequence). The CDR3 here is CASSGPSGGNYAEQFF. CDR3 bases read: TGTGCCAGCAGTGGACCTTCTGGGGGAAACTATGCT.

A word on this clone: Gene names refer to mouse genes. The read finishes 4 residues shy of the CDR3 end, and the germline J gene is used to complete it. The rearrangement uses TRBV13-1 and TRBJ2-2; 9 nucleotides align to TRBD2. The CDR3 has 16 amino acids. Germline V gene sequence: CDR1 NSHNY, CDR2 SYGAGN. The J segment lost 4 bases and the V segment lost 0 bases, leaving 4 bases of the junction unmatched. CDR3: CASSDGVGGPTGQLYF. CDR3 DNA (partial): TGTGCCAGCAGTGATGGTGTGGGGGGGCCCACCGGG.

This clone was found a few times. Mouse germline and gene names are used. Here the CDR3 reads CASSRQGAWAEQFF. CDR3 DNA (partial): TGTGCTAGCAGTAGACAGGGGGCGTGGGCT. V and J are TRBV17 and TRBJ2-1; the match to TRBD1 covers 8 bases. The read is 4 residues too short to cover the CDR3 end, so that end is filled in from the germline J gene. Germline CDR1 and CDR2: MNHDT and YYDKIL. CDR3 length equals 14 residues.

This clone was detected a few times. Gene and germline names: mouse. The sequenced part of the CDR3 DNA is TGTGCCAGCAGCCAAGCCGGGACAGACTATAATTCGCCC. Protein: CASSQAGTDYNSP. The CDR3 in full is CASSQAGTDYNSPLYF. The chain combines TRBV5 with TRBJ1-6, with 7 nucleotides matching TRBD1. The CDR3 end falls 3 residues outside the read, so it is completed with the germline J gene. TRBJ1-6 is reported as an ORF; its role is uncertain. Germline V lookup: CDR1 LGHNA, CDR2 YNLKQL (reference sequence). The CDR3 runs 16 residues. The ends lost 1 base at V and 3 bases at J; junction bases unmatched: 3.

This clone was seen repeatedly, ten times or more. The gene symbols are mouse symbols. The CDR3 end lies 4 residues beyond the end of the read and is filled in from the germline J gene. This specimen includes other DNA sequences encoding the same CDR3. This chain uses TRBV17 with TRBJ2-5; 8 bases are a match to TRBD1. The germline CDR1 and CDR2 sequences are MNHDT and YYDKIL. The CDR3 consists of 13 residues. CDR3 region: CASSTGQGDTQYF. The CDR3 bases that were read are TGTGCTAGCAGTACCGGACAGGGAGAC.

On this clone itself: Mouse germline and gene names are used. The read ends 4 residues before the CDR3 terminus; that terminus is restored from the germline J gene. This specimen includes other DNA sequences encoding the same CDR3. The genes are TRBV13-2 and TRBJ2-1; 9 bases fit TRBD2. This CDR3 contains 16 residues. The ends lost 0 bases at V and 3 bases at J; junction bases unmatched: 4. Germline-derived CDR1 and CDR2 are NNHNN and SYGAGS (reference sequence). The CDR3 loop is CASGDAGWGGYAEQFF. Partial CDR3 DNA: TGTGCCAGCGGTGATGCTGGCTGGGGGGGCTATGCT.

A note on this clone: Each gene name is a mouse one. From the germline J gene comes the end of the CDR3, since the read stops 4 residues before it. The chain combines TRBV5 with TRBJ2-2, with a possible D match to TRBD2 (6 bases). The V gene lost 0 bases and the J gene lost 5 bases, with 10 bases spanning the gap. CDR1 is LGHNA, CDR2 YNLKQL, per germline (reference sequence). The CDR3 is 15 residues long. CDR3 region: CASSQEGTFTGQLYF. CDR3 bases read: TGTGCCAGCAGCCAAGAGGGGACTTTTACCGGG.

In this sample, this clone turned up a few times. The gene symbols are mouse symbols. The CDR3 end falls 4 residues outside the read, so it is completed with the germline J gene. This same CDR3 is encoded by further DNA sequences in the sample. V and J are TRBV1 and TRBJ2-1, with 10 bases matching TRBD1. This CDR3 spans 15 amino acids. J lost 2 bases, V lost 4 bases, and 2 bases had no gene match. Germline CDR1 and CDR2: NSQYPW and LRSPGD (reference sequence). CDR3 residues: CTCSGGTGDYAEQFF. The CDR3 bases that were read are TGCACCTGCAGTGGAGGGACAGGGGACTATGCT. Variable domain in full (rest from reference TRBV1 and TRBJ2-1): VTLLEQNPRWRLVPRGQAVNLRCILKNSQYPWMSWYQQDLQKQLQWLFTLRSPGDKEVKSLPGADYLATRVTDTELRLQVANMSQGRTLYCTCSGGTGDYAEQFFGPGTRLTVL.

To note about this clone: Mouse gene names apply. The read ends 4 residues shy of where the CDR3 ends; the end is completed using the germline J gene. Other DNA sequences from this sample encode an identical CDR3 as well. V and J are TRBV13-2 and TRBJ2-5; TRBD1 is a possible D gene (5 bases). The CDR3 contains 12 residues. Germline V gene data show CDR1 as NNHNN and CDR2 as SYGAGS (reference sequence). The CDR3 is CASGVGEDTQYF. The DNA read from the CDR3 is TGTGCCAGCGGGGTAGGGGAAGAC.

On this clone itself: Each gene name is a mouse one. The read comes to an end 4 residues before the CDR3 does, leaving the germline J gene to fill in the end. The sample has other DNA sequences that encode this CDR3 too. The V and J genes are TRBV5 and TRBJ1-2; TRBD1 matches 7 bases. This CDR3 region has 15 residues. Germline CDR1 and CDR2: LGHNA and YNLKQL (reference sequence). V shed 0 bases and J 0 bases; nucleotides not matched to a gene: 1. The CDR3 loop reads CASSQEGQTNSDYTF. The CDR3 bases that were read are TGTGCCAGCAGCCAAGAGGGACAGACAAACTCC.

This clone appeared a few times. Mouse gene names apply. The read ends 4 residues shy of where the CDR3 ends; the end is completed using the germline J gene. This sequence joins TRBV19 and TRBJ1-2; D may be TRBD1 (6 bases). Trimming pared 7 bases from V and 1 base from J, leaving 11 bases between. Germline-derived CDR1 and CDR2 are FNHDT and SITEND (reference sequence). This CDR3 region has 13 residues. Partial CDR3 DNA: TGTGCCAGCTCTGACAGGCTAAACTCC. As protein: CASSDRLNS. From start to end, the CDR3 is CASSDRLNSDYTF. Looking up the rest from reference TRBV19 and TRBJ1-2 gives the full variable domain: GGIITQTPKFLIGQEGQKLTLKCQQNFNHDTMYWYRQDSGKGLRLIYYSITENDLQKGDLSEGYDASREKKSSFSLTVTSAQKNEMAVFLCASSDRLNSDYTFGSGTRLLVI.

This clone appeared many times. Germline and genes here are mouse. From the germline J gene comes the end of the CDR3, since the read stops 4 residues before it. The chain combines TRBV5 with TRBJ1-2; D remains unclear. V was shortened by 0 bases and J by 3 bases, with 5 bases between the two germline ends. Looked up from germline, CDR1 is LGHNA and CDR2 is YNLKQL (reference sequence). The CDR3 has 13 residues. The CDR3 is CASSQDGDSDYTF. The part of the CDR3 DNA that was read is TGTGCCAGCAGCCAAGATGGGGACTCC.

In regard to this clone: Each gene name is a mouse one. The CDR3 is cut off 4 residues early in the read; its end comes from the germline J gene. The chain is built from TRBV13-1 and TRBJ2-4; D might be TRBD1 (6 bases). The germline V gene has CDR1 NSHNY and CDR2 SYGAGN. The V and J ends lost 0 bases and 3 bases respectively, with 11 bases between them. This CDR3 has 15 residues. CDR3 sequence reads: CASSDEQGRQNTLYF. The covered CDR3 bases are TGTGCCAGCAGTGATGAACAGGGAAGACAAAAC.

Of note for this clone: Gene names refer to mouse genes. Read sequence stops 4 residues before the CDR3 end, and the germline J gene provides the missing end. Other DNA sequences in the sample encode the same CDR3. The V gene is TRBV1, the J gene TRBJ2-2; D remains unclear. The CDR3 covers 13 residues. V dropped 2 bases and J dropped 3 bases, with 4 bases sitting between them. CDR1 NSQYPW and CDR2 LRSPGD come from the germline V gene (reference sequence). This CDR3 is CTCSATDTGQLYF. CDR3 DNA, as far as it was read: TGCACCTGCAGTGCAACAGACACCGGG.

This clone was seen only a few times. Gene labels here are mouse ones. The sequenced fragment ends 4 residues before the CDR3 boundary, so the rest is inferred from the germline J gene. Other DNA sequences in this sample translate to the same CDR3. V is TRBV1 and J is TRBJ1-1; 8 bases match TRBD1. V was pared by 0 bases and J by 3 bases, with 0 bases of the junction left unmatched. The CDR3 sequence is 14 residues long. Germline V gene data show CDR1 as NSQYPW and CDR2 as LRSPGD (reference sequence). The CDR3 here is CTCSADRGHTEVFF. The CDR3 DNA, read in part, is TGCACCTGCAGTGCAGACAGGGGGCACACA.

This clone was observed a few times. The gene names given are mouse names. The DNA ends 4 residues before the CDR3 does, and the rest of the CDR3 is filled in from the germline J gene. The V and J genes are TRBV31 and TRBJ2-1; 13 positions agree with TRBD2. There are 16 residues in the CDR3. Germline V gene sequence: CDR1 GKSSPN, CDR2 SITVG. After removal of 2 bases from V and 3 bases from J, the junction contained 4 bases not matched to a gene. This CDR3 reads CAWSSRTGGAYAEQFF. The CDR3 DNA, read in part, is TGTGCCTGGAGTTCCCGGACTGGGGGGGCCTATGCT.

Of note for this clone: The genes and germline here are from mouse. Read coverage stops 4 residues before the CDR3 terminus; the germline J gene supplies the remainder. Different DNA sequences within this sample yield the same CDR3. This chain uses TRBV5 with TRBJ2-5; TRBD2 aligns across 7 bases. This CDR3 has 15 residues. V was clipped by 4 bases and J by 0 bases; unmatched bases: 4. Germline V gene data show CDR1 as LGHNA and CDR2 as YNLKQL (reference sequence). Here the CDR3 reads CASSRLGINQDTQYF. CDR3 DNA, as far as it was read: TGTGCCAGCAGCCGACTGGGAATTAACCAAGAC.

This clone was seen a handful of times. Mouse gene names and germline throughout. The read comes to an end 4 residues before the CDR3 does, leaving the germline J gene to fill in the end. This chain links TRBV17 with TRBJ2-5; maybe TRBD1 (5 bases). The CDR3 runs 12 residues. Germline loops: CDR1 MNHDT, CDR2 YYDKIL. CDR3 in amino acids: CASSTYRDTQYF. The part of the CDR3 DNA that was read is TGTGCTAGCAGTACCTACAGGGAC.

Concerning this clone itself: Genes and germline come from the mouse. The sequence runs out 4 residues before the end of the CDR3; the remainder is reconstructed from the germline J gene. The chain couples TRBV17 to TRBJ1-1; no clear D. Trimming left V 3 bases short and J 4 bases short, with 9 bases between. The CDR3 is 13 residues long. Germline V lookup: CDR1 MNHDT, CDR2 YYDKIL. CDR3 DNA (partial): TGTGCTAGCAGTAGCTGGGAGGGCACA. This codes for CASSSWEGT. The whole CDR3 protein is CASSSWEGTEVFF.

Remarks on this clone: Gene names denote mouse genes. Read sequence stops 4 residues before the CDR3 end, and the germline J gene provides the missing end. The gene calls are TRBV13-1 and TRBJ2-1; 9 bases are shared with TRBD2. Per germline, CDR1 NSHNY and CDR2 SYGAGN. The CDR3 loop spans 15 amino acids. The CDR3 sequence: CASSPHWGVGAEQFF. Incomplete CDR3 DNA: TGTGCCAGCAGTCCCCACTGGGGGGTGGGAGCT.

This clone was seen only a few times. The gene names here belong to mouse. The read ends 4 residues early relative to the CDR3; the germline J gene fills the gap. The V call is TRBV1, the J call TRBJ2-4; maybe TRBD1 (6 bases). The germline V gene encodes CDR1 NSQYPW and CDR2 LRSPGD (reference sequence). CDR3 size: 16 residues. V lost 5 bases and J 0 bases, leaving 15 bases between the germline ends. The CDR3 DNA, read in part, is TGCACCTGCAGTACAAACAGGGAGAGGAGTCAAAAC. Translated: CTCSTNRERSQN. The CDR3 as a whole reads CTCSTNRERSQNTLYF.

Regarding this clone: Gene names follow the mouse nomenclature. The read comes to an end 4 residues before the CDR3 does, leaving the germline J gene to fill in the end. Other DNA sequences of this sample code for an identical CDR3. The rearrangement joins TRBV5 to TRBJ2-7; D ambiguous. Trimming took off 3 bases at V and 0 bases at J, with 0 bases between the two ends. Germline CDR1 and CDR2: LGHNA and YNLKQL (reference sequence). The CDR3 is made up of 11 amino acids. CDR3 bases read: TGTGCCAGCAGCCACTCCTAT. Translating gives CASSHSY. The whole CDR3 sequence is CASSHSYEQYF.

This clone has only a few counts. Genes and germline are mouse. Sequencing ends 4 residues short of the CDR3 end; the germline J gene provides the rest. This rearrangement joins TRBV5 to TRBJ1-1, with 10 bases aligning to TRBD1. Germline V CDR1 and CDR2: LGHNA, YNLKQL (reference sequence). This CDR3 contains 13 residues. The CDR3 bases that were read are TGTGCCAGCAGCCAGACAGGGGGCGAA. Translating gives CASSQTGGE. The CDR3 in full is CASSQTGGEEVFF.

This clone was found a few times. Mouse gene names and germline throughout. The sequenced fragment ends 4 residues before the CDR3 boundary, so the rest is inferred from the germline J gene. In the same sample, other DNA sequences code for this CDR3. The chain has TRBV4 and TRBJ2-7; the match to TRBD1 covers 11 bases. The CDR3 has 14 amino acids. Germline-derived CDR1 and CDR2 are LGHDT and YNNKQL (reference sequence). The sequenced part of the CDR3 DNA is TGTGCCAGCAGCCCCGGGACAGGGGGGTAT. Amino acids: CASSPGTGGY. The CDR3 reads in full as CASSPGTGGYEQYF.

On this clone itself: Gene names follow the mouse nomenclature. The CDR3 end is not reached by the read, which stops 4 residues before it; the germline J gene fills it in. The rearrangement uses TRBV13-1 and TRBJ2-2; TRBD2 agrees at 11 bases. The CDR3 spans 15 residues. V was pared by 5 bases and J by 2 bases, with 2 bases of the junction left unmatched. Germline V CDR1 and CDR2: NSHNY, SYGAGN. CDR3 DNA, as far as it was read: TGTGCCAGCAGGGGGGACTGGGGGAACACCGGG. This codes for CASRGDWGNTG. The entire CDR3 protein reads CASRGDWGNTGQLYF.

A note on this clone: Genes and germline come from the mouse. Read coverage stops 4 residues before the CDR3 terminus; the germline J gene supplies the remainder. The chain links TRBV19 to TRBJ2-2; 8 bases line up with TRBD1. The CDR3 runs to 14 residues. CDR1 is FNHDT, CDR2 SITEND, per germline (reference sequence). Trimming removed 3 bases from V and 3 bases from J; junction bases left unmatched: 1. The sequenced CDR3 bases are TGTGCCAGCAGTAGACAGGGGCACACCGGG. It yields the protein CASSRQGHTG. The entire CDR3 sequence reads CASSRQGHTGQLYF.

This clone was counted only a few times. The germline and genes are mouse ones. The CDR3 goes on 4 residues after the read ends, and that part is filled in from the germline J gene. The V and J genes are TRBV1 and TRBJ2-3, with a possible D match to TRBD1 (5 bases). V was clipped by 4 bases and J by 3 bases, with 5 bases between them. CDR1 NSQYPW and CDR2 LRSPGD come from the germline V gene (reference sequence). The CDR3 consists of 12 residues. Incomplete CDR3 DNA: TGCACCTGCAGTGGACAGGCAGAA. Translation gives CTCSGQAE. The CDR3 in full is CTCSGQAETLYF.